This T cell receptor (beta chain) appears in the sequencing data of a study of shared clonotypes between healthy human individuals. Overall study results and limits: A limitation of the genetic and exposure-history diversity represented arose from few donors.

On this clone: Its matching antigen is unknown.

TCRdb keeps only in-frame clones here, not all; method: immunoSEQ multiplex PCR. Of roughly 500,000 clones listed, roughly 95% were seen once; the top ten hold 0.05% to 0.07%. CDR3 length: 15 residues. J lost 2 bases, V lost 6 bases, and 5 bases had no gene match. CDR1 and CDR2 from the germline V gene are MNHNY and SVGAGI (reference sequence). This TCR derives from a young woman in good health. J is TRBJ1-3 and V is TRBV6-6; TRBD1 matches 9 bases. The sample comprised naive CD4+ T cells sorted from blood. Subset: CD45RA+ positively selected. As DNA, the CDR3 is TGTGCCAGCAGATCCGACAGGGGGACTGGAAACACCATATATTTT. Amino acids: CASRSDRGTGNTIYF.